Shown below are 24 T cell receptor beta chains from a single sample sequenced in a study of blood T cell repertoires in COVID-19. Generated by immunoSEQ multiplex PCR, the TCRdb table keeps only in-frame clones and is missing some. In the table there are about 440,000 clones, around 89% of which are singletons. Source material: peripheral blood. The source is a woman aged 25 to 39 with acute or convalescent COVID-19.

The rearrangement joins TRBV6-4 to TRBJ2-3, with 12 positions matching TRBD2. CDR3 length equals 15 residues. From germline, CDR1 is MRHNA and CDR2 SNTAGT. Trimming cost V 6 bases and J 4 bases; bases outside gene matches: 5. CDR3 in DNA: TGTGCCAGCAGGGGTTCTAGCGGGGGGGCAGATACGCAGTATTTT. This codes for CASRGSSGGADTQYF.

The V call is TRBV9, the J call TRBJ2-3, with TRBD2 matching over 8 bases. Trimming removed 0 bases from V and 4 bases from J; junction bases left unmatched: 4. Per germline, CDR1 SGDLS and CDR2 YYNGEE. There are 15 residues in the CDR3. The CDR3 spells CASSVVSGESDTQYF. The CDR3 coding sequence is TGTGCCAGCAGCGTAGTTAGCGGGGAATCAGATACGCAGTATTTT.

The chain is built from TRBV28 and TRBJ2-2; tentatively, D is TRBD1 (6 bases). V lost 10 bases, J lost 4 bases, and 13 bases lay in between. Germline values: CDR1 MDHEN, CDR2 SYDVKM. The CDR3 runs to 13 residues. This chain's CDR3 is CATEKGGTGELFF. In nucleotides, the CDR3 is TGTGCCACGGAGAAAGGGGGCACCGGGGAGCTGTTTTTT.

The chain recombines TRBV2 with TRBJ2-1, with TRBD2 matching 9 bases. Germline V gives CDR1 SNHLY, CDR2 FYNNEI. The CDR3 has 15 amino acids. J was trimmed by 0 bases and V by 6 bases; bases with no gene match: 3. In DNA form, the CDR3 reads TGTGCCAGCAGGGTAGCGGGGGCCTCCTACAATGAGCAGTTCTTC. It translates to CASRVAGASYNEQFF.

The chain has TRBV9 and TRBJ2-2; 8 nucleotides match TRBD2. The CDR3 totals 14 residues. From germline, CDR1 is SGDLS and CDR2 YYNGEE. The ends lost 10 bases at V and 6 bases at J; junction bases unmatched: 11. CDR3 residues: CAGGTSGTSGELFF. The DNA for the CDR3 is TGTGCCGGTGGGACTAGTGGGACCTCCGGGGAGCTGTTTTTT. Drawing the rest from reference TRBV9 and TRBJ2-2, the complete variable domain is DSGVTQTPKHLITATGQRVTLRCSPRSGDLSVYWYQQSLDQGLQFLIQYYNGEERAKGNILERFSAQQFPDLHSELNLSSLELGDSALYFCAGGTSGTSGELFFGEGSRLTVL.

V and J are TRBV10-3 and TRBJ2-1; 8 bases match TRBD2. Germline lookup yields CDR1 ENHRY and CDR2 SYGVKD. After removal of 0 bases from V and 6 bases from J, the junction contained 7 bases not matched to a gene. The CDR3 contains 16 residues. The CDR3 DNA reads as TGTGCCATCAGTGAGTCGGGACGGGGGGGCGGCAATGAGCAGTTCTTC. Residues: CAISESGRGGGNEQFF.

This chain's CDR3 is CASSLAVIGVNSPLHF. CDR3 nucleotide sequence: TGCGCCAGCAGCTTGGCCGTGATAGGGGTAAATTCACCCCTCCACTTT. This chain links TRBV5-1 with TRBJ1-6, with a tentative D call TRBD1 (5 bases). Germline lookup yields CDR1 SGHRS and CDR2 YFSETQ. The V gene lost 0 bases and the J gene lost 7 bases, with 14 bases spanning the gap. The length of the CDR3 is 16 residues. Combining the CDR3 with reference TRBV5-1 and TRBJ1-6 gives the whole variable domain KAGVTQTPRYLIKTRGQQVTLSCSPISGHRSVSWYQQTPGQGLQFLFEYFSETQRNKGNFPGRFSGRQFSNSRSEMNVSTLELGDSALYLCASSLAVIGVNSPLHFGNGTRLTVT.

The chain couples TRBV30 to TRBJ2-2; 7 positions match TRBD2. J lost 5 bases, V lost 3 bases, and 9 bases had no gene match. CDR1 and CDR2 from the germline V gene are GTSNPN and SVGIG (reference sequence). The CDR3 totals 15 residues. In nucleotides, the CDR3 is TGTGCCTGGAGATCCCGGGAGGACGGAACCGGGGAGCTGTTTTTT. This gives the protein CAWRSREDGTGELFF.

Here the CDR3 DNA reads TGTGCCACCAAGCGGACAGGGGGCTATGAGCAGTTCTTC. It yields the protein CATKRTGGYEQFF. V is TRBV24-1 and J is TRBJ2-1; 11 bases agree with TRBD1. Germline V gene sequence: CDR1 KGHDR, CDR2 SFDVKD. This CDR3 is 13 amino acids long. With 8 bases clipped from V and 8 bases from J, the junction kept 4 bases outside the gene matches.

This chain joins TRBV28 and TRBJ2-7; D remains ambiguous. The CDR3 has 14 amino acids. Trimming left V 7 bases short and J 4 bases short, with 17 bases between. Looked up from germline, CDR1 is MDHEN and CDR2 is SYDVKM. CDR3 DNA sequence: TGTGCCAGCACTATCGACATAACCGCGTACGAGCAGTACTTC. Translating gives CASTIDITAYEQYF.

The chain has TRBV5-1 and TRBJ2-2, with D possibly TRBD1 on 6 matching bases. The V and J ends lost 4 bases and 7 bases respectively, with 11 bases between them. The CDR3 totals 13 residues. The germline V gene has CDR1 SGHRS and CDR2 YFSETQ. The CDR3 DNA reads as TGCGCCAGCAGCCCGGGACAATACGGGGAGCTGTTTTTT. Translation gives CASSPGQYGELFF.

V and J are TRBV2 and TRBJ2-7, with unresolved D. CDR3 length: 13 residues. Looked up from germline, CDR1 is SNHLY and CDR2 is FYNNEI. Between the trimmed V and J ends, which lost 6 bases and 7 bases, there was a span of 16 bases. In nucleotides, the CDR3 is TGTGCCAGCAGGCGGTCGGCCTTGGGTGAGCAGTACTTC. As protein: CASRRSALGEQYF. Together with reference TRBV2 and TRBJ2-7, the CDR3 gives the full variable domain: EPEVTQTPSHQVTQMGQEVILRCVPISNHLYFYWYRQILGQKVEFLVSFYNNEISEKSEIFDDQFSVERPDGSNFTLKIRSTKLEDSAMYFCASRRSALGEQYFGPGTRLTVT.

The V call is TRBV5-1, the J call TRBJ2-3; perhaps TRBD2 as D (5 bases). V was pared by 4 bases and J by 2 bases, with 14 bases between. Germline V gene lookup returns CDR1 SGHRS and CDR2 YFSETQ. The CDR3 loop spans 15 amino acids. In DNA, the CDR3 is TGCGCCAGCAGCAGCGGCCTGGTGGTCACAGATACGCAGTATTTT. It encodes CASSSGLVVTDTQYF.

V gene TRBV5-1 combines with J gene TRBJ2-5; D is unresolved. The CDR3 is 13 amino acids. With 0 bases removed from V and 2 bases from J, the gap between germline ends came to 5 bases. CDR1 and CDR2 from the germline V gene are SGHRS and YFSETQ. The CDR3 is CASSLVSQETQYF. For the CDR3, the DNA is TGCGCCAGCAGCTTGGTCAGTCAAGAGACCCAGTACTTC.

The V and J genes are TRBV18 and TRBJ2-3, with TRBD1 identical over 9 bases. V lost 3 bases and J lost 4; bases outside the gene matches: 5. The CDR3 covers 15 residues. Germline-derived CDR1 and CDR2 are KGHSH and LQKENI. The chain's CDR3 is CASSPPGQGADTQYF. CDR3 coding DNA: TGTGCCAGCTCACCTCCGGGACAGGGTGCAGATACGCAGTATTTT.

The V gene is TRBV4-1, the J gene TRBJ2-7; 11 bases align to TRBD2. Germline CDR1 and CDR2: MGHRA and YSYEKL. CDR3 length: 16 amino acids. V shed 3 bases and J 4 bases; nucleotides not matched to a gene: 8. The DNA of the CDR3 is TGCGCCAGCAGCCAGGACGCCGGGACTAGCGGATACGAGCAGTACTTC. Translated, it gives CASSQDAGTSGYEQYF.

V and J are TRBV12-5 and TRBJ2-1; D perhaps matches TRBD1 (6 bases). This CDR3 contains 15 residues. V was shortened by 5 bases and J by 2 bases, with 13 bases between the two germline ends. Germline assignment: CDR1 LGHNT and CDR2 FRNRAP. The CDR3 here is CASGKGQTAYNEQFF. The CDR3 nucleotides read TGTGCTAGTGGTAAAGGACAGACCGCCTACAATGAGCAGTTCTTC.

The chain joins TRBV5-1 to TRBJ2-1; a possible D gene is TRBD2 (6 bases). With 4 bases removed from V and 9 bases from J, the gap between germline ends came to 11 bases. The germline gives CDR1 SGHRS, CDR2 YFSETQ. The CDR3 has 12 residues. CDR3 DNA: TGCGCCAGCAGCAATCTAGCGATTGAGCAGTTCTTC. This codes for CASSNLAIEQFF.

This clone has only one observation. The V and J genes are TRBV7-3 and TRBJ2-3; 7 bases are a match to TRBD2. V dropped 2 bases and J dropped 4; count of bases not matched to a gene: 6. CDR1 and CDR2 (germline): SGHTA, FQGTGA. This CDR3 is 15 amino acids long. The CDR3 is CASSLGGGRADTQYF. The CDR3 coding sequence is TGTGCCAGCAGCTTAGGAGGAGGGAGGGCAGATACGCAGTATTTT.

The chain joins TRBV24-1 to TRBJ2-1, with a possible D match to TRBD2 (7 bases). Trimming cost V 3 bases and J 2 bases, with 19 bases left between them. This CDR3 region has 18 residues. Germline V gene lookup returns CDR1 KGHDR and CDR2 SFDVKD. CDR3 region: CATSDPRPGGDTYNEQFF. CDR3 bases: TGTGCCACCAGTGATCCCCGACCGGGGGGCGATACCTACAATGAGCAGTTCTTC.

The rearrangement joins TRBV7-8 to TRBJ1-1; D is perhaps TRBD1 (5 bases). Looked up from germline, CDR1 is SGHVS and CDR2 is FQNEAQ. Trimming pared 0 bases from V and 0 bases from J, leaving 20 bases between. The CDR3 has 19 residues. The CDR3, as DNA: TGTGCCAGCAGCTTAGCGATGACAGAAATTACCCTAATGAACACTGAAGCTTTCTTT. Translated: CASSLAMTEITLMNTEAFF.

The chain joins TRBV7-2 to TRBJ1-4; D not certain. Germline CDR1 and CDR2: SGHTA and FQGNSA. CDR3 length equals 13 residues. Trimming cost V 0 bases and J 14 bases, with 13 bases left between them. CDR3 sequence reads: CASSLAGDIFLFF. The DNA for the CDR3 is TGTGCCAGCAGCTTAGCGGGCGACATCTTTCTGTTTTTT. Full variable domain (remainder filled in from reference TRBV7-2 and TRBJ1-4): GAGVSQSPSNKVTEKGKDVELRCDPISGHTALYWYRQSLGQGLEFLIYFQGNSAPDKSGLPSDRFSAERTGGSVSTLTIQRTQQEDSAVYLCASSLAGDIFLFFGSGTQLSVL.

The V and J genes are TRBV25-1 and TRBJ2-3; maybe TRBD2 (7 bases). CDR1 MGHDK and CDR2 SYGVNS come from the germline V gene. The germline V and J ends were trimmed by 3 bases and 2 bases, with 9 bases remaining between them. The CDR3 consists of 14 residues. CDR3: CASSDRGATDTQYF. The CDR3, as DNA: TGTGCCAGCAGTGACCGGGGGGCCACAGATACGCAGTATTTT.

The CDR3 protein is CASSGGIPSTDTQYF. CDR3 DNA: TGCGCCAGCAGCGGGGGGATACCTAGCACAGATACGCAGTATTTT. The chain has TRBV10-2 and TRBJ2-3; 7 positions agree with TRBD2. V trimming: 6 bases; J trimming: 0 bases; junction bases outside the gene matches: 6. CDR1 and CDR2 from the germline V gene are WSHSY and SAAADI. The CDR3 covers 15 residues.